The source of this TCR beta chain is a study of T cell changes during pregnancy in multiple sclerosis. The assay was immunoSEQ multiplex PCR, and TCRdb's table has in-frame clones only and misses some. The table lists about 38,000 clones, more than 85% of them singletons, with about 12% in the top ten. Germline assignment: CDR1 WNHNN and CDR2 SYGVQD (reference sequence). V shed 3 bases and J shed 3 bases, with 9 bases lying between them. The CDR3 length is 13 residues. The receptor was isolated from a female donor with multiple sclerosis, enrolled in a pregnancy study. The sequences come from CD8+ T cells from peripheral blood mononuclear cells, collected after pregnancy. This rearrangement joins TRBV10-1 to TRBJ2-7; TRBD1 is a possible D gene (5 bases). CDR3 sequence (DNA): TGCGCCAGCAGTGAAAGTAGGGGCTACGAGCAGTACTTC. This sequence encodes CASSESRGYEQYF.